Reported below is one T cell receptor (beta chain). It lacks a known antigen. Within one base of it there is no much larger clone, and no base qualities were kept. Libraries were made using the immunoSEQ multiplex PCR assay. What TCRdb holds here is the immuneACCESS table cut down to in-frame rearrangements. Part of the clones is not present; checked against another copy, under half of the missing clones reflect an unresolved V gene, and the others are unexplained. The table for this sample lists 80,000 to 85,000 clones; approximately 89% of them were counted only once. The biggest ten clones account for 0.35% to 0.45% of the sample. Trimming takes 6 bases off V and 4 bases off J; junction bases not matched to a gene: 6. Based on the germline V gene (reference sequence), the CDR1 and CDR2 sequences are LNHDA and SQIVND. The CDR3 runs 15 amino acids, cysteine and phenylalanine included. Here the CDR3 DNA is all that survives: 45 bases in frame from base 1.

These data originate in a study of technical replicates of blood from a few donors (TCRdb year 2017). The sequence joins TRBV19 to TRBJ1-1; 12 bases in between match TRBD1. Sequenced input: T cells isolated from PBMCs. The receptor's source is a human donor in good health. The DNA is TGTGCCAGTAGCACCGGGACAGGGGGCATCACTGAAGCTTTCTTT. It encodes CASSTGTGGITEAFF.